The rows below give T cell receptor beta chains drawn from one sample of a study of blood T cells in healthy people across ages. TCRdb passed the 5' RACE reads through MiXCR, listing each CDR3 protein once. Here the sample spans about 1 million distinct CDR3 sequences, 20% to 25% being singletons. These same data were also listed under a study on T cells of mothers and their children.

Sequenced input: blood. These receptors were obtained from a girl aged 2 to 10 in good health. Each CDR3 is given with its conserved first and last residue. Fields, in order: clone size, D gene, V gene, J gene, CDR3 protein, CDR3 DNA. A D gene is named only where the DNA matches it firmly. Some rows have no size entry. The others give once, few or many, or a class for an expanded clone.

abundance: NA
d_gene: TRBD2
v_gene: TRBV10-3
j_gene: TRBJ2-5
CDR3aa: CAIFFGGVMYQETQYF
CDR3nt: TGTGCCATCTTCTTCGGGGGGGTAATGTACCAAGAGACCCAGTACTTC

abundance: NA
d_gene: NA
v_gene: TRBV20-1
j_gene: TRBJ2-7
CDR3aa: CSAERRATASYEQYF
CDR3nt: TGCAGTGCCGAAAGGAGGGCTACTGCGTCCTACGAGCAGTACTTC

abundance: NA
d_gene: NA
v_gene: TRBV12-3/TRBV12-4
j_gene: TRBJ1-2
CDR3aa: CASSPDGEYGYTF
CDR3nt: TGTGCCAGCAGTCCGGACGGGGAATATGGCTACACCTTC

abundance: NA
d_gene: NA
v_gene: TRBV7-9
j_gene: TRBJ2-5
CDR3aa: CAVQGSRETQYF
CDR3nt: TGTGCCGTACAGGGATCGCGAGAGACCCAGTACTTC

abundance: NA
d_gene: NA
v_gene: TRBV7-2
j_gene: TRBJ1-2
CDR3aa: CASSLNGQIRGYTF
CDR3nt: TGTGCCAGCAGCCTTAACGGGCAGATAAGGGGCTACACCTTC

abundance: NA
d_gene: NA
v_gene: TRBV29-1
j_gene: TRBJ1-4
CDR3aa: CSVYGNEKLFF
CDR3nt: TGCAGCGTCTACGGGAATGAAAAACTGTTTTTT

abundance: NA
d_gene: TRBD2
v_gene: TRBV29-1
j_gene: TRBJ2-3
CDR3aa: CSVAASGVRTDTQYF
CDR3nt: TGCAGCGTTGCGGCTAGCGGGGTTAGGACAGATACGCAGTATTTT

abundance: NA
d_gene: NA
v_gene: TRBV7-3
j_gene: TRBJ2-6
CDR3aa: CASSLADSGANVLTF
CDR3nt: TGTGCCAGCAGCTTGGCAGACTCTGGGGCCAACGTCCTGACTTTC

abundance: NA
d_gene: TRBD1
v_gene: TRBV5-1
j_gene: TRBJ2-1
CDR3aa: CASSPDRVNEQFF
CDR3nt: TGCGCCAGCAGCCCGGACAGGGTCAATGAGCAGTTCTTC

abundance: NA
d_gene: TRBD1
v_gene: TRBV20-1
j_gene: TRBJ1-5
CDR3aa: CSAIGAGGRNQPQHF
CDR3nt: TGCAGTGCTATTGGGGCAGGGGGTCGCAATCAGCCCCAGCATTTT

abundance: NA
d_gene: NA
v_gene: TRBV12-3/TRBV12-4
j_gene: TRBJ2-1
CDR3aa: CASRIKTGDVFF
CDR3nt: TGTGCCAGCAGGATAAAGACGGGGGACGTGTTCTTC

abundance: NA
d_gene: NA
v_gene: TRBV29-1
j_gene: TRBJ2-5
CDR3aa: CSVGLETYEQYF
CDR3nt: TGCAGCGTTGGTTTGGAGACCTATGAGCAGTACTTC

abundance: few
d_gene: NA
v_gene: TRBV29-1
j_gene: TRBJ1-2
CDR3aa: CSGGGLGPYGYTF
CDR3nt: TGCAGCGGTGGGGGTCTTGGGCCGTATGGCTACACCTTC

abundance: NA
d_gene: NA
v_gene: TRBV7-9
j_gene: TRBJ2-5
CDR3aa: CASSLVTVGTPLDF
CDR3nt: TGTGCCAGCAGCTTAGTGACAGTGGGCACCCCACTAGACTTC

abundance: NA
d_gene: TRBD2
v_gene: TRBV13
j_gene: TRBJ2-5
CDR3aa: CASSPRGGLAGGLNEQLF
CDR3nt: TGTGCCAGCAGCCCTAGGGGGGGACTAGCGGGAGGGTTGAATGAGCAGCTCTTC

abundance: few
d_gene: TRBD2
v_gene: TRBV5-6
j_gene: TRBJ2-1
CDR3aa: CASSLGTSGPHEQFF
CDR3nt: TGTGCCAGCAGCCTTGGGACTAGCGGCCCCCACGAGCAGTTCTTC

abundance: NA
d_gene: NA
v_gene: TRBV6-2/TRBV6-3
j_gene: TRBJ2-5
CDR3aa: CASSYLTVQETQYF
CDR3nt: TGTGCCAGCAGCTACCTAACGGTCCAAGAGACCCAGTACTTC

abundance: NA
d_gene: NA
v_gene: TRBV7-3
j_gene: TRBJ2-3
CDR3aa: CASSPAYPDTQYF
CDR3nt: TGTGCCAGCAGCCCCGCATACCCAGATACGCAGTATTTT

abundance: few
d_gene: NA
v_gene: TRBV6-1
j_gene: TRBJ2-7
CDR3aa: CASSENGGTLDEQYF
CDR3nt: TGTGCCAGCAGTGAAAACGGGGGAACGCTGGACGAGCAGTACTTC

abundance: NA
d_gene: NA
v_gene: TRBV29-1
j_gene: TRBJ1-2
CDR3aa: CSVDLTGYTF
CDR3nt: TGCAGCGTTGACCTCACTGGCTACACCTTC

abundance: NA
d_gene: NA
v_gene: TRBV7-8
j_gene: TRBJ2-7
CDR3aa: CASSPRWGQREQYF
CDR3nt: TGTGCCAGCAGCCCGCGATGGGGGCAGCGCGAGCAGTACTTC

abundance: few
d_gene: TRBD1
v_gene: TRBV29-1
j_gene: TRBJ1-1
CDR3aa: CSVGERDRGSYTEAFF
CDR3nt: TGCAGCGTTGGGGAAAGGGACAGGGGGTCGTACACTGAAGCTTTCTTT

abundance: few
d_gene: NA
v_gene: TRBV27
j_gene: TRBJ2-5
CDR3aa: CASKPLGAETQYF
CDR3nt: TGTGCCAGCAAACCTCTTGGGGCGGAGACCCAGTACTTC

abundance: many
d_gene: TRBD2
v_gene: TRBV29-1
j_gene: TRBJ2-1
CDR3aa: CSVGTSGSYEQFF
CDR3nt: TGCAGCGTAGGGACTAGCGGGAGCTATGAGCAGTTCTTC

abundance: few
d_gene: NA
v_gene: TRBV6-6
j_gene: TRBJ2-7
CDR3aa: CASIQAGDYEQYF
CDR3nt: TGTGCCAGCATACAGGCTGGCGACTACGAGCAGTACTTC

abundance: NA
d_gene: TRBD1
v_gene: TRBV12-3/TRBV12-4
j_gene: TRBJ1-4
CDR3aa: CASSPVRQGGREKLFF
CDR3nt: TGTGCCAGCAGTCCCGTTCGACAGGGCGGACGGGAAAAACTGTTTTTT

abundance: once
d_gene: TRBD1
v_gene: TRBV11-2
j_gene: TRBJ1-6
CDR3aa: CASSTPQGRNSPLHF
CDR3nt: TGTGCCAGCAGCACACCACAGGGGAGAAATTCACCCCTCCACTTT

abundance: NA
d_gene: NA
v_gene: TRBV5-1
j_gene: TRBJ2-5
CDR3aa: CASSPRQVQESQYF
CDR3nt: TGCGCCAGCAGCCCGAGACAGGTACAAGAGTCCCAGTACTTC

abundance: few
d_gene: NA
v_gene: TRBV20-1
j_gene: TRBJ2-7
CDR3aa: CSAIPSETYEQYF
CDR3nt: TGCAGTGCTATACCTAGCGAGACCTACGAGCAGTACTTC

abundance: NA
d_gene: TRBD2
v_gene: TRBV27
j_gene: TRBJ2-5
CDR3aa: CASSPRGDKRTQYF
CDR3nt: TGTGCCAGCAGCCCGCGGGGGGATAAGAGAACCCAGTACTTC

abundance: few
d_gene: NA
v_gene: TRBV5-1
j_gene: TRBJ2-6
CDR3aa: CASSSPGIAGANVLTF
CDR3nt: TGCGCCAGCAGCTCCCCGGGTATAGCTGGGGCCAACGTCCTGACTTTC

abundance: few
d_gene: TRBD2
v_gene: TRBV29-1
j_gene: TRBJ2-3
CDR3aa: CSVEAPRLANLADTQYF
CDR3nt: TGCAGCGTTGAAGCGCCCCGACTAGCCAACCTCGCAGATACGCAGTATTTT

abundance: NA
d_gene: NA
v_gene: TRBV20-1
j_gene: TRBJ2-7
CDR3aa: CSARDPKTGRYEQYF
CDR3nt: TGCAGTGCTAGAGATCCGAAAACCGGCCGGTACGAGCAGTACTTC

abundance: few
d_gene: NA
v_gene: TRBV6-5
j_gene: TRBJ2-7
CDR3aa: CASSPDVAYEQYF
CDR3nt: TGTGCCAGCAGTCCGGACGTAGCCTACGAGCAGTACTTC

abundance: few
d_gene: TRBD1
v_gene: TRBV3-1
j_gene: TRBJ2-7
CDR3aa: CASSQELTGAYEQYF
CDR3nt: TGTGCCAGCAGCCAAGAATTGACAGGGGCCTACGAGCAGTACTTC

abundance: NA
d_gene: NA
v_gene: TRBV10-1
j_gene: TRBJ2-1
CDR3aa: CASSEGGQQFF
CDR3nt: TGCGCCAGCAGTGAGGGAGGGCAGCAGTTCTTC

abundance: few
d_gene: NA
v_gene: TRBV28
j_gene: TRBJ2-7
CDR3aa: CATQEAPHEQYF
CDR3nt: TGTGCCACCCAGGAGGCACCCCACGAGCAGTACTTC